This record looks at one TCR beta chain sequence and its context. Its cognate antigen is unknown. This record belongs to a study of blood T cells in healthy people across ages. Findings and caveats of the study: Age advanced and TCR beta diversity per million T cells fell, roughly linearly. Bulk PBMC profiling left naive and antigen-experienced comparisons inconclusive. Samples with more naive T cells showed higher observed beta diversity.

Trimming left V 6 bases short and J 4 bases short, with 18 bases between. The V gene's germline CDR1 is MNHNY and CDR2 SVGAGI (reference sequence). This CDR3 spans 15 amino acids. Primers used in a second PCR of roughly 6 to 11 cycles were a sample-barcoded 5' primer and a J-beta primer mix. TCRdb reanalysed the 5' RACE reads using MiXCR and keeps one entry per CDR3 protein. The data show under 2,000,000 distinct CDR3 sequences, about 49% seen once. This rearrangement joins TRBV6-6 to TRBJ2-5; D is unresolved. The TCR comes from a middle-aged woman in good health. Source material: blood. The CDR3 coding sequence is TGTGCCAGCAGACCTGAGTATCAGGTTTTAGAGACCCAGTACTTC. This translates into CASRPEYQVLETQYF.